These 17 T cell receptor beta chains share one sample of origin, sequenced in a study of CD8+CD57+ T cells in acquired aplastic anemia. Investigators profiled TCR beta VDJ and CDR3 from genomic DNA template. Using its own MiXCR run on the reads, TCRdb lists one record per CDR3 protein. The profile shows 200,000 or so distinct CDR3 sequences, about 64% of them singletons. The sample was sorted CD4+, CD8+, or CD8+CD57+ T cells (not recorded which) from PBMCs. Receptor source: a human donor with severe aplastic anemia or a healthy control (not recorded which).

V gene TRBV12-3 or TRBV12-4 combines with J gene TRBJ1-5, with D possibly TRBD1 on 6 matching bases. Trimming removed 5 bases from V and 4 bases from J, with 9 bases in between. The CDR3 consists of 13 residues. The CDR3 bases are TGTGCCAGCAGTGGACAGACTAATCAGCCCCAGCATTTT. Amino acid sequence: CASSGQTNQPQHF.

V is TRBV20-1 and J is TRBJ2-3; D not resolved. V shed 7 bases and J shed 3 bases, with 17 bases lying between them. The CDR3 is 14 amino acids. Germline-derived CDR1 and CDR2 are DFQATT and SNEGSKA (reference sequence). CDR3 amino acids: CSVKVPGGTDTQYF. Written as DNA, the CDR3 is TGCAGTGTTAAAGTTCCCGGTGGGACAGATACGCAGTATTTT.

The chain's CDR3 is CASSRQGDEKLFF. For the CDR3, the DNA is TGTGCCAGCAGCAGACAGGGGGATGAAAAACTGTTTTTT. This sequence joins TRBV7-9 and TRBJ1-4, with TRBD1 matching 9 bases. V shed 5 bases, J shed 6 bases, and the junction held 1 base outside the gene matches. Germline values: CDR1 SEHNR, CDR2 FQNEAQ (reference sequence). The CDR3 totals 13 residues.

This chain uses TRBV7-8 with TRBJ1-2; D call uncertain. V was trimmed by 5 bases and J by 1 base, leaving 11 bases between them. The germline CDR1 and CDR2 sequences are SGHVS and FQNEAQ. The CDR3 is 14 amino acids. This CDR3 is CASSGLAVNYGYTF. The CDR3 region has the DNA TGTGCCAGCAGCGGCTTGGCAGTTAACTATGGCTACACCTTC.

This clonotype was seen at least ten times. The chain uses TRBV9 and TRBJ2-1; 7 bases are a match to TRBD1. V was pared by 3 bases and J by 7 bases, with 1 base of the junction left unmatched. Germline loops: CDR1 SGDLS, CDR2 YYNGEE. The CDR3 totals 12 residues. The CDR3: CASSAGGNEQFF. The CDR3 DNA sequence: TGTGCCAGCAGCGCAGGGGGTAATGAGCAGTTCTTC.

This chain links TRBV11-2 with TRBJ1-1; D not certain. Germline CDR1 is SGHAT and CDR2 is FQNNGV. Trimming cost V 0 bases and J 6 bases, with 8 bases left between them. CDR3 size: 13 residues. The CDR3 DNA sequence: TGTGCCAGCAGCTTAGACCGTGCGGCTGAAGCTTTCTTT. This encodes CASSLDRAAEAFF.

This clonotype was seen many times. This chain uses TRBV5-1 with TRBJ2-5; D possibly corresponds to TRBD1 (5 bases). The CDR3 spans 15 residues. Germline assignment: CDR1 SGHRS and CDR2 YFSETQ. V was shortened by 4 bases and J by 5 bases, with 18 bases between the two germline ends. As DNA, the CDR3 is TGCGCCAGCAGCACCCGACTCAAAAGGGGCGAGACCCAGTACTTC. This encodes CASSTRLKRGETQYF.

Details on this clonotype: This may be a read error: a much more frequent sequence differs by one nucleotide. DNA of the CDR3: TGTGCCAGCAGCTTAGGCCTAGCAGGCAATGAGCAGCTCTTC. Its translation: CASSLGLAGNEQLF. This chain connects TRBV7-6 to TRBJ2-1; tentative D call: TRBD2 (5 bases). The CDR3 length is 14 residues. CDR1 is SGHVS, CDR2 FNYEAQ, per germline. Full variable domain (outside the CDR3, taken from reference TRBV7-6 and TRBJ2-1): GAGVSQSPRYKVTKRGQDVALRCDPISGHVSLYWYRQALGQGPEFLTYFNYEAQQDKSGLPNDRFSAERPEGSISTLTIQRTEQRDSAMYRCASSLGLAGNEQLFGPGTRLTVL.

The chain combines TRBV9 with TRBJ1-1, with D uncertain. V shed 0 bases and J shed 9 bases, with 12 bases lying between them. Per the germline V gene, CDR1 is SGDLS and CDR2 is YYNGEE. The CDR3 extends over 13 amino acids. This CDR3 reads CASSVDEIQQAFF. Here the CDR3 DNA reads TGTGCCAGCAGCGTAGATGAGATTCAGCAAGCTTTCTTT. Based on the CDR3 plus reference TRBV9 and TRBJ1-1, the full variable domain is DSGVTQTPKHLITATGQRVTLRCSPRSGDLSVYWYQQSLDQGLQFLIQYYNGEERAKGNILERFSAQQFPDLHSELNLSSLELGDSALYFCASSVDEIQQAFFGQGTRLTVV.

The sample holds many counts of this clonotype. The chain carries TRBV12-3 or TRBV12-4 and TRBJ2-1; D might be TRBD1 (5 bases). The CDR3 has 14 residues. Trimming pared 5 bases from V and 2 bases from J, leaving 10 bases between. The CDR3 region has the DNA TGTGCCAGCAGTCCCCGGACACCCTACAATGAGCAGTTCTTC. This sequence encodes CASSPRTPYNEQFF.

The CDR3 DNA sequence: TGTGCCACCAGCAGAGATCGGGAGACAGATACGCAGTATTTT. Translated: CATSRDRETDTQYF. The V and J genes are TRBV15 and TRBJ2-3; D is perhaps TRBD2 (6 bases). The CDR3 covers 14 residues. Trimming left V 0 bases short and J 3 bases short, with 7 bases between. Germline V CDR1 and CDR2: LNHNV, YYDKDF (reference sequence).

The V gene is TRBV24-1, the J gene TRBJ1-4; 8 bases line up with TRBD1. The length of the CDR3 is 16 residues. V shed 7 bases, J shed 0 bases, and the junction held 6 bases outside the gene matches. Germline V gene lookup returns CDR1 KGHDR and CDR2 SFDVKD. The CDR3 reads CATSPGQGATNEKLFF. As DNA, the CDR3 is TGTGCCACCAGCCCAGGACAGGGCGCAACTAATGAAAAACTGTTTTTT.

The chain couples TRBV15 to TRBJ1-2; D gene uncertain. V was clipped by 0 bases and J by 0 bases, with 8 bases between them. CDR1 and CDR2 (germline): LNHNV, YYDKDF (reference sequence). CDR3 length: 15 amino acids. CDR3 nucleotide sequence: TGTGCCACCAGCAGAGATCATCAAGCTAACTATGGCTACACCTTC. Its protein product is CATSRDHQANYGYTF.

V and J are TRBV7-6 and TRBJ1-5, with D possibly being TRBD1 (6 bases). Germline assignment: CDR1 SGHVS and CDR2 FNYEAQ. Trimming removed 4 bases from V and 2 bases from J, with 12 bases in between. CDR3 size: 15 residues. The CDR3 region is CASSSGARGNQPQHF. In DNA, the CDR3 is TGTGCCAGCAGCTCGGGGGCGCGCGGCAATCAGCCCCAGCATTTT.

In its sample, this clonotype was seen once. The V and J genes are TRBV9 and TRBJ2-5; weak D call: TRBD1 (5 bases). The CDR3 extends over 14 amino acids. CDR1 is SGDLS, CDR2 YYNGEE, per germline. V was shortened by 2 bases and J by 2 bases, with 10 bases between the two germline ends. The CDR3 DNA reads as TGTGCCAGCAGCGTTGCTACAGGACAAGAGACCCAGTACTTC. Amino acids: CASSVATGQETQYF.

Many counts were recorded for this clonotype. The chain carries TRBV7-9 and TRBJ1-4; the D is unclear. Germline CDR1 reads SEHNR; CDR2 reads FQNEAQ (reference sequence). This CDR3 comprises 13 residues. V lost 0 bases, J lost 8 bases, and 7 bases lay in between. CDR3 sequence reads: CASSLATSEKLFF. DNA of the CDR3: TGTGCCAGCAGCTTAGCGACGAGCGAAAAACTGTTTTTT.

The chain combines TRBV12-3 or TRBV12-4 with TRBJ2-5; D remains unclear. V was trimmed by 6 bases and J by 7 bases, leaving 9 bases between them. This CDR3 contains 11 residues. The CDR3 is CASSPSRTQYF. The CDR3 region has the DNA TGTGCCAGCAGCCCCTCCCGGACCCAGTACTTC.